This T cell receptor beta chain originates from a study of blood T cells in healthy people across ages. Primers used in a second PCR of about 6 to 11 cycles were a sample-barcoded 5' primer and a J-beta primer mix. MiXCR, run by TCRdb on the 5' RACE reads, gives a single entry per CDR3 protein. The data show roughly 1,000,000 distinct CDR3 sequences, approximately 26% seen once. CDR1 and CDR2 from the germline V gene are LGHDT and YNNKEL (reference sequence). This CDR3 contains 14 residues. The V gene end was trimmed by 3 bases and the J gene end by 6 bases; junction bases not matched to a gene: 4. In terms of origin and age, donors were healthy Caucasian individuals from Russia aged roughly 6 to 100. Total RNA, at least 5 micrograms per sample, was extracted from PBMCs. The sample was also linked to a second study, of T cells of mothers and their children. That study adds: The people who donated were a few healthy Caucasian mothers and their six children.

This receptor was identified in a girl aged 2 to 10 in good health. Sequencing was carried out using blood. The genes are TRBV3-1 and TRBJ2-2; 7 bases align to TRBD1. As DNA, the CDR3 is TGTGCCAGCAGCCACGACAGGGTGGCCGGGGAGCTGTTTTTT. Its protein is CASSHDRVAGELFF. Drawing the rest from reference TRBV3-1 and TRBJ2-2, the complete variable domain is DTAVSQTPKYLVTQMGNDKSIKCEQNLGHDTMYWYKQDSKKFLKIMFSYNNKELIINETVPNRFSPKSPDKAHLNLHINSLELGDSAVYFCASSHDRVAGELFFGEGSRLTVL.